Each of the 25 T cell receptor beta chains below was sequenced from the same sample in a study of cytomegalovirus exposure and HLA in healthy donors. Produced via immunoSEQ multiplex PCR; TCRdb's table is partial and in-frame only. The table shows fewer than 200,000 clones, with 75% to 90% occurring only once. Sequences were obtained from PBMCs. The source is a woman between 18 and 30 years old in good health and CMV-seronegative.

CDR3 residues: CASSLALRGGPYEQYF. The DNA of the CDR3 is TGCGCCAGCAGCTTGGCATTGCGGGGAGGCCCCTACGAGCAGTACTTC. The V and J genes are TRBV5-1 and TRBJ2-7, with D perhaps TRBD2 (6 bases). V was cut by 0 bases and J by 2 bases, with 15 bases left in between. The CDR3 length is 16 residues. The germline gives CDR1 SGHRS, CDR2 YFSETQ.

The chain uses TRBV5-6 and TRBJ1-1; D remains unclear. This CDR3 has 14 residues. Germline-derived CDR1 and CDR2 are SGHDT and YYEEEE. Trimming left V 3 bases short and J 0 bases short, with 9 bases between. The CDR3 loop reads CASSSEAMNTEAFF. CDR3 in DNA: TGTGCCAGCAGCTCCGAGGCCATGAACACTGAAGCTTTCTTT.

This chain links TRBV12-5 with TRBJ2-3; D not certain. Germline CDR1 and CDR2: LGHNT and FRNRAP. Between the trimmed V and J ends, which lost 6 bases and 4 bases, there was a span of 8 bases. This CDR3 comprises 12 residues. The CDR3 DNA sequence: TGTGCTAGTGGACTCAACTCAGATACGCAGTATTTT. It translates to CASGLNSDTQYF.

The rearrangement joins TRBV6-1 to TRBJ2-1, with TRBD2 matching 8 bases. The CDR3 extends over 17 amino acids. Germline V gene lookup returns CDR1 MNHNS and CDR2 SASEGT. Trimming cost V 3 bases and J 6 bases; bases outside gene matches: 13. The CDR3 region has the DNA TGTGCCAGCAGTGAGGGGCCGACGGGGGGGTCTAGCAATGAGCAGTTCTTC. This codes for CASSEGPTGGSSNEQFF.

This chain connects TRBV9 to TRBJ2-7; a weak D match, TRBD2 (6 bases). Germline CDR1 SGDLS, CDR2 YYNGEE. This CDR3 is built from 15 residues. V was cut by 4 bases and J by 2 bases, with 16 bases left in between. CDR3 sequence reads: CASSSQRAGAYEQYF. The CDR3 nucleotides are TGTGCCAGCAGCTCCCAGAGAGCGGGTGCCTACGAGCAGTACTTC.

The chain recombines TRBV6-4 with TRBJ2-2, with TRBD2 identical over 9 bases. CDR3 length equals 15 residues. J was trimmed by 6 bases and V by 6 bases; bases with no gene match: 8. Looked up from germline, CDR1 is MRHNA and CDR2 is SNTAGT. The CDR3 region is CASRGASGDSGELFF. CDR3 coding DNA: TGTGCCAGCAGGGGGGCTAGCGGGGACTCCGGGGAGCTGTTTTTT.

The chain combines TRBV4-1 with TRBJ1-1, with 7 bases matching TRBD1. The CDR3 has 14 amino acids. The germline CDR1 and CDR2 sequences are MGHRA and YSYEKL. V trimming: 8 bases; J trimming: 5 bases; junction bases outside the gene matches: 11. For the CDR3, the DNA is TGCGCCAGCCTCGGCCCAGGGGGATGGACTGAAGCTTTCTTT. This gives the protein CASLGPGGWTEAFF.

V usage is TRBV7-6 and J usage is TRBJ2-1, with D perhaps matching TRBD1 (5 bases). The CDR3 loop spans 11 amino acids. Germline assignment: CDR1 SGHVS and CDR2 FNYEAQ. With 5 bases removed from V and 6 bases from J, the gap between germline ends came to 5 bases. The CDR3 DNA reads TGTGCCAGCAGCAGGGGCAATGAGCAGTTCTTC. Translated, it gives CASSRGNEQFF.

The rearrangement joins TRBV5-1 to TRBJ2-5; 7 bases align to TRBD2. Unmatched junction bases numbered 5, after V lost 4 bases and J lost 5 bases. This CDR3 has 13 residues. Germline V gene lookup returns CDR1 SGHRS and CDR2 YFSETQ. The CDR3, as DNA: TGCGCCAGCAGCCAAACTAGCGTGGAGACCCAGTACTTC. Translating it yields CASSQTSVETQYF.

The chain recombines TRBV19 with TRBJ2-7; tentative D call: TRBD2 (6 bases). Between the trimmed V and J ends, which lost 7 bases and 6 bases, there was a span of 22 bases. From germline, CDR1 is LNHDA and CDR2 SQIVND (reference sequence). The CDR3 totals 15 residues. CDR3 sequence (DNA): TGTGCCAGTAAGCCGGAGGGGCCGACGGACGTCGAGCAGTACTTC. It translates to CASKPEGPTDVEQYF. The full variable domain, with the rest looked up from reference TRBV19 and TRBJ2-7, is DGGITQSPKYLFRKEGQNVTLSCEQNLNHDAMYWYRQDPGQGLRLIYYSQIVNDFQKGDIAEGYSVSREKKESFPLTVTSAQKNPTAFYLCASKPEGPTDVEQYFGPGTRLTVT.

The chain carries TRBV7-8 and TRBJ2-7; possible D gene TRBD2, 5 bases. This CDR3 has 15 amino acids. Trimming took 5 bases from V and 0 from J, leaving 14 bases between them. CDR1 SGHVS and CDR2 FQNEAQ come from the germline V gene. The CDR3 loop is CASSAGTGSSYEQYF. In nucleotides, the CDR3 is TGTGCCAGCAGCGCAGGTACGGGGTCCTCCTACGAGCAGTACTTC.

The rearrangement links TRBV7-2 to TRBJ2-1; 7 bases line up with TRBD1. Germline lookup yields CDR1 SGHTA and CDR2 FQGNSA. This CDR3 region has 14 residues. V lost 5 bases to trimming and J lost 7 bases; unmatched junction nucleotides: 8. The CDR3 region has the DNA TGTGCCAGCAGCGAAGACAGGGTACCGAATGAGCAGTTCTTC. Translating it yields CASSEDRVPNEQFF.

In DNA form, the CDR3 reads TGTGCCAGTACCGTACAGGGATCGGACAATGAGCAGTTCTTC. It is translated as CASTVQGSDNEQFF. The chain uses TRBV6-5 and TRBJ2-1, with TRBD1 as a possible D gene (6 bases). CDR1 and CDR2 from the germline V gene are MNHEY and SVGAGI. There are 14 residues in the CDR3. V was clipped by 9 bases and J by 5 bases, with 17 bases between them.

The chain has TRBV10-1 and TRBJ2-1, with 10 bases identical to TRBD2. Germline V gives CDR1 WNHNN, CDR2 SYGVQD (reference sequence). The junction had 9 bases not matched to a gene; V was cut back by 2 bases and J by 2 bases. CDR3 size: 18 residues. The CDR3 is CASSEAGLAGGTYNEQFF. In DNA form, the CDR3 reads TGCGCCAGCAGTGAGGCTGGTTTAGCGGGAGGCACCTACAATGAGCAGTTCTTC.

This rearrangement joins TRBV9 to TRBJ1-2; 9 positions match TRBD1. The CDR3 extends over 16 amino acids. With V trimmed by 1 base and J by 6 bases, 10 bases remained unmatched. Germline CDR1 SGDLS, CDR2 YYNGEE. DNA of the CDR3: TGTGCCAGCAGCGTACGGAAATCGACAGGGGGGAATGGCTACACCTTC. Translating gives CASSVRKSTGGNGYTF.

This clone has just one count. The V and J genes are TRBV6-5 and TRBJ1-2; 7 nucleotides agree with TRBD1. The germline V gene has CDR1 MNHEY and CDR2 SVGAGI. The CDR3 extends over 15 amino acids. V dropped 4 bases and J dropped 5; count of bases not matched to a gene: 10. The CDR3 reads CASSFSRDRPYGYTF. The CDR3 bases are TGTGCCAGCAGTTTCAGCCGGGACAGACCTTATGGCTACACCTTC.

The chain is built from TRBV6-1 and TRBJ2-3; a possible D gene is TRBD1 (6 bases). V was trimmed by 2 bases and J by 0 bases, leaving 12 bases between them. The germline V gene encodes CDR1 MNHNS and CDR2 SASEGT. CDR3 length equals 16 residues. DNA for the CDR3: TGTGCCAGCAGTGAATATAGGGGGAAGAGCACAGATACGCAGTATTTT. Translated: CASSEYRGKSTDTQYF.

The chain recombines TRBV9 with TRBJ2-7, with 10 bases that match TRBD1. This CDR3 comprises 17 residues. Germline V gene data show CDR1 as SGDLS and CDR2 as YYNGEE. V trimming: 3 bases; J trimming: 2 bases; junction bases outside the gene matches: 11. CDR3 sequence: CASSGWTGTGATYEQYF. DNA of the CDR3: TGTGCCAGCAGCGGGTGGACTGGGACAGGGGCCACCTACGAGCAGTACTTC.

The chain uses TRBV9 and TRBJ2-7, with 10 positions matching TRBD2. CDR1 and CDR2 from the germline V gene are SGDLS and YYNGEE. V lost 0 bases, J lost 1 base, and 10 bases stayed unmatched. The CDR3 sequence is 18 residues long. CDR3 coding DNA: TGTGCCAGCAGCGTAGGGAGCGGGGGGGCGTTCGGGTCCTACGAGCAGTACTTC. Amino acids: CASSVGSGGAFGSYEQYF.

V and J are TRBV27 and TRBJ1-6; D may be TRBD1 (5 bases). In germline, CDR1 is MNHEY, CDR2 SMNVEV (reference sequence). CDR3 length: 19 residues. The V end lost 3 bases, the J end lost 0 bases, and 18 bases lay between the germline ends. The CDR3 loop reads CASSFLTKGRDSYNSPLHF. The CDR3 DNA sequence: TGTGCCAGCAGTTTCCTCACCAAGGGCAGGGACTCCTATAATTCACCCCTCCACTTT.

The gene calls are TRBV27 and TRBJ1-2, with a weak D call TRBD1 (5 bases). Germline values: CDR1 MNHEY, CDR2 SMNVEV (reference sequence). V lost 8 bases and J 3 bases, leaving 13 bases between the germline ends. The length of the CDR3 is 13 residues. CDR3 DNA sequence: TGTGCCAGCTCCCCGGAGGGGCACTATGGCTACACCTTC. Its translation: CASSPEGHYGYTF.

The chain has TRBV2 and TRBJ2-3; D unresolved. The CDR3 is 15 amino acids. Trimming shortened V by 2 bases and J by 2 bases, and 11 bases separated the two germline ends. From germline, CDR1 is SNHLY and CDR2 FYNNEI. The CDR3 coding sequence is TGTGCCAGCAGTGAACTAGTAATAGTCACAGATACGCAGTATTTT. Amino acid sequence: CASSELVIVTDTQYF.

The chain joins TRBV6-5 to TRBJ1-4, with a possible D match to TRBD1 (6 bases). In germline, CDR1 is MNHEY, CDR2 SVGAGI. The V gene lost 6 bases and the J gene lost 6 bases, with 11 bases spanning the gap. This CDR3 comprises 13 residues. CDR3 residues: CASSRTVDEKLFF. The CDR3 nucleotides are TGTGCCAGCAGCAGGACAGTCGATGAAAAACTGTTTTTT.

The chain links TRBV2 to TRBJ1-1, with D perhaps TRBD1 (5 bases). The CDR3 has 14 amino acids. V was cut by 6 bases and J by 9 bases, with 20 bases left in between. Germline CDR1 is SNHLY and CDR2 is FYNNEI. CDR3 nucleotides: TGTGCCAGCAGAAGAGAGCAGGGCGTGGGGCAAGCTTTCTTT. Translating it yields CASRREQGVGQAFF.

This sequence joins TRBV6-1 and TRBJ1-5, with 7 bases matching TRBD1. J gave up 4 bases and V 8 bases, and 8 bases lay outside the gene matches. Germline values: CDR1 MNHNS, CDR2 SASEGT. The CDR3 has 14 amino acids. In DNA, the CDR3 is TGTGCCAGCCGACAGGGATCCTTAAATCAGCCCCAGCATTTT. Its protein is CASRQGSLNQPQHF.